A selection of T cell receptor beta chains follows, all from one sample in a study of shared clonotypes between healthy human individuals. Assay used: immunoSEQ multiplex PCR; TCRdb lists only in-frame clones, some missing. The sample includes millions of clones, just under 95% of them seen just once. Sample: naive CD8+ T cells sorted from blood. The receptors originated from a man younger than 35 in good health. CDR3s include the opening cysteine and the closing phenylalanine or tryptophan. The order of the fields is V gene, CDR3 length, J gene, CDR3 protein.

TRBV27,13,TRBJ2-7,CASSLSKDYEQYF
TRBV5-1,14,TRBJ1-1,CASGPGQGNTEAFF
TRBV28,16,TRBJ2-5,CASSLYAGQLQETQYF
TRBV28,12,TRBJ2-7,CATRDSSYEQYF
TRBV11-2,15,TRBJ1-2,CASSLEVRANYGYTF
TRBV5-1,17,TRBJ1-6,CASSLDPTGQLNSPLHF
TRBV13,13,TRBJ2-1,CASRGLEGNEQFF
TRBV14,17,TRBJ2-1,CASSQAWTPTPYNEQFF
TRBV2,15,TRBJ2-1,CASSELAGIYNEQFF
TRBV10-3,14,TRBJ2-3,CAISSLGGTDTQYF
TRBV11-2,14,TRBJ2-3,CASSLNGNTDTQYF
TRBV5-6,14,TRBJ2-7,CASSLTGAPNEQYF
TRBV7-9,15,TRBJ2-5,CASSNGLGGQETQYF
TRBV6-1,15,TRBJ2-3,CASSSPGQGRHTQYF
TRBV10-3,15,TRBJ2-7,CAISDGGGRMDEQYF
TRBV10-3,13,TRBJ2-1,CAVGTGVGNEQFF
TRBV9,16,TRBJ2-3,CASSSLGAGGTDTQYF
TRBV28,13,TRBJ2-2,CASSLATVGELFF
TRBV10-3,17,TRBJ2-1,CAISDLSSGASYNEQFF
TRBV7-9,13,TRBJ1-2,CASSHGTGAGYTF
TRBV10-3,16,TRBJ1-3,CAISDPPQGTGNTIYF
TRBV7-9,14,TRBJ1-2,CASSSLMGPYGYTF
TRBV27,15,TRBJ2-7,CASREDRDLPDEQYF
TRBV7-8,16,TRBJ1-6,CASSLGVGGAGSPLHF
TRBV23-1,16,TRBJ2-7,CASTLSPTGLPYEQYF
TRBV11-2,13,TRBJ1-1,CASSPMEGTEAFF
TRBV9,15,TRBJ1-2,CASSAPRDRGYGYTF
TRBV13,14,TRBJ2-1,CASRTAGGYNEQFF
TRBV10-3,12,TRBJ2-7,CAIMTETYEQYF
TRBV4-1,11,TRBJ2-1,CASSPGVEQFF
TRBV19,14,TRBJ1-2,CASSITTGWYGYTF
TRBV11-3,13,TRBJ2-5,CASSMTGEETQYF
TRBV2,18,TRBJ1-4,CASSEGGQGGLTNEKLFF
TRBV25-1,15,TRBJ2-5,CASSEGTVHQETQYF
TRBV5-4,14,TRBJ2-7,CASSLGRGTSEQYF
TRBV4-1,14,TRBJ1-1,CASRWTGVETEAFF
TRBV4-1,15,TRBJ2-1,CASSQEEGTYNEQFF
TRBV7-9,16,TRBJ2-3,CASSSPGQGATDTQYF
TRBV4-1,14,TRBJ1-1,CASSFRTGNTEAFF
TRBV27,16,TRBJ2-3,CASSLGGGPFRDTQYF
TRBV7-3,15,TRBJ2-3,CASSPPGTPPDTQYF
TRBV9,15,TRBJ2-7,CASSPSGSSSYEQYF
TRBV19,19,TRBJ2-5,CASSIDATGGGSVRETQYF
TRBV7-2,14,TRBJ2-5,CASSSTGGLETQYF
TRBV11-2,15,TRBJ1-2,CASSQGQRSPYGYTF
TRBV5-1,14,TRBJ1-1,CASSFGASGTEAFF
TRBV6-1,14,TRBJ2-7,CASSEPDSSYEQYF
TRBV9,17,TRBJ2-3,CASSPTSGGADTDTQYF
TRBV6-9,16,TRBJ2-2,CASSYFVAANTGELFF
TRBV10-3,13,TRBJ2-7,CATRQVGTLEQYF
TRBV2,16,TRBJ2-3,CASRMTSGGGTDTQYF
TRBV6-5,15,TRBJ2-1,CASSPQGEAYNEQFF
TRBV27,14,TRBJ1-4,CASSEYTGTEKLFF
TRBV7-6,16,TRBJ2-6,CASSLLLGSGANVLTF
TRBV27,14,TRBJ1-4,CASSLQGAREKLFF
TRBV7-6,14,TRBJ2-3,CASSPTRGGGLQYF